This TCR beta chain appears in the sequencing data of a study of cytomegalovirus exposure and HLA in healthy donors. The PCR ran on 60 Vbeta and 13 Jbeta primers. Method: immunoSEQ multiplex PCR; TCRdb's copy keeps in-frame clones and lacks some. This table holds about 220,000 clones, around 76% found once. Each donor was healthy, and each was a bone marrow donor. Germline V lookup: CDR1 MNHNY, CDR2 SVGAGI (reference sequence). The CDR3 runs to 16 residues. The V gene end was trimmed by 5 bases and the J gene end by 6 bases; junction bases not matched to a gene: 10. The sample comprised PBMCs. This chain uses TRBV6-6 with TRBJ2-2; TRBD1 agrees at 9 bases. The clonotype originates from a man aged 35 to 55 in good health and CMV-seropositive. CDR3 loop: CASSPPRTGDPGELFF. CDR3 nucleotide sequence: TGTGCCAGCAGTCCCCCCAGGACAGGGGACCCCGGGGAGCTGTTTTTT.